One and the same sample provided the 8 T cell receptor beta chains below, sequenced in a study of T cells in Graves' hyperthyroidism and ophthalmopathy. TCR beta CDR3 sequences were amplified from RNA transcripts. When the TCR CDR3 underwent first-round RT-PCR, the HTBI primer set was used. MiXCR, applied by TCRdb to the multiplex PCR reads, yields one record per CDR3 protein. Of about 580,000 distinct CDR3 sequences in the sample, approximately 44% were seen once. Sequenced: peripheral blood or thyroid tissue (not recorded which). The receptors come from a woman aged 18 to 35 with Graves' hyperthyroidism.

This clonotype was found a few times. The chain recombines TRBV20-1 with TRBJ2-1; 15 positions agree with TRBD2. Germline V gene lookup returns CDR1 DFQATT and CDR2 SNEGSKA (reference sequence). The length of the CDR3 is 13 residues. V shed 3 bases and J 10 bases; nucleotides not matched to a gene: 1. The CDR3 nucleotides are TGCAGTGCTAGCGGACTAGCGGGAGGGGAGCAGTTCTTC. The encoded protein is CSASGLAGGEQFF.

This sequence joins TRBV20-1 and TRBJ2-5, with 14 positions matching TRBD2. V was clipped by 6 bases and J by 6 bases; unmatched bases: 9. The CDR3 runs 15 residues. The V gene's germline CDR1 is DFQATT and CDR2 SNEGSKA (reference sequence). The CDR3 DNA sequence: TGCAGTGCGGCGGGACTAGCGGGAGCTCAAAAGACCCAGTACTTC. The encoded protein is CSAAGLAGAQKTQYF.

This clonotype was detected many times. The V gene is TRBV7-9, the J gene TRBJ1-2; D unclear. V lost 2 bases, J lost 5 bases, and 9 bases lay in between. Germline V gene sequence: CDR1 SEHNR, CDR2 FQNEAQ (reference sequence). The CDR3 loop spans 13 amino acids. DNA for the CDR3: TGTGCCAGCAGCTTATTGCAGTTATATGGCTACACCTTC. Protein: CASSLLQLYGYTF.

The CDR3 bases are TGTGCCAGCAGCTTAATCCTGGGGTTGGAGACCCAGCATTTT. As protein: CASSLILGLETQHF. The gene calls are TRBV7-9 and TRBJ1-5; unclear D gene. V was shortened by 2 bases and J by 11 bases, with 16 bases between the two germline ends. Per the germline V gene, CDR1 is SEHNR and CDR2 is FQNEAQ (reference sequence). The length of the CDR3 is 14 residues.

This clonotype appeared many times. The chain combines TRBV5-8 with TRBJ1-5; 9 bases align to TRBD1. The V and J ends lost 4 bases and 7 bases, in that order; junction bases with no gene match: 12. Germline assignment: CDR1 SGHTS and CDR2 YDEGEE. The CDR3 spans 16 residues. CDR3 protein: CASSGPGQGREQPQHF. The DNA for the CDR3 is TGTGCCAGCAGCGGTCCGGGACAGGGTCGAGAACAGCCCCAGCATTTT.

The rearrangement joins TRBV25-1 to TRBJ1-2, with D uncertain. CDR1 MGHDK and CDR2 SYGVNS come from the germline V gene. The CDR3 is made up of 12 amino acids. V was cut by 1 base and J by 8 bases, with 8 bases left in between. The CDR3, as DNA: TGTGCCAGCAGTGAATTAGCGGGAGGCTACACCTTC. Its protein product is CASSELAGGYTF.

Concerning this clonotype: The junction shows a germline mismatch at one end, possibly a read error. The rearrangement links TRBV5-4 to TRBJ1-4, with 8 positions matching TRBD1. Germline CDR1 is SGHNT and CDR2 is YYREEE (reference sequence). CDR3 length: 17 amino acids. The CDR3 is CASSRQGPPPLNEKLLF. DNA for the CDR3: TGTGCCAGCAGCCGACAGGGGCCACCACCGCTTAATGAAAAACTGCTTTTT. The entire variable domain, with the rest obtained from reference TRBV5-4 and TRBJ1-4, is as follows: ETGVTQSPTHLIKTRGQQVTLRCSSQSGHNTVSWYQQALGQGPQFIFQYYREEENGRGNFPPRFSGLQFPNYSSELNVNALELDDSALYLCASSRQGPPPLNEKLLFGSGTQLSVL.

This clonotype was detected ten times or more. The chain's CDR3 is CASSLGGTQLFF. CDR3 coding DNA: TGTGCCAGCAGTTTAGGGGGGACTCAGCTGTTTTTT. The chain employs TRBV12-3 or TRBV12-4 and TRBJ1-4; possible D gene TRBD1, 5 bases. The CDR3 totals 12 residues. V lost 1 base to trimming and J lost 14 bases, with 11 bases between them.